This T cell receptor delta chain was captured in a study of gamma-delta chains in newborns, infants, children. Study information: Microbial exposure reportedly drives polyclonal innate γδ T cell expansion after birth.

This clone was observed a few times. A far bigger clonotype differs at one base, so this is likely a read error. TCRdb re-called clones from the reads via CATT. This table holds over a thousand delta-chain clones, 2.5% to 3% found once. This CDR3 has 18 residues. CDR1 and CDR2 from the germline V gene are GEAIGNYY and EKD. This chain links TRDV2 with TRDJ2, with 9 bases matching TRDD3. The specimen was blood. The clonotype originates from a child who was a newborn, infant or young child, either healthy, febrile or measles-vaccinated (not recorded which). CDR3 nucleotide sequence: TGTGCCTGTGACACCGTACTGGGGGACCCTGCTTTGACAGCAAAACTCTTCTTT. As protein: CACDTVLGDPALTAKLFF.